This TCR beta chain derives from a study of Ad26.COV2.S vaccination and SARS-CoV-2 variants. The treatment denotes: about 20 received Ad26.COV2.S at low or high dose, single or two shots; 5 received placebo; per-sample allocation not given. Samples came from day 63 after the first vaccine or placebo injection. The repertoire was sequenced with immunoSEQ multiplex PCR; TCRdb's copy has only in-frame clones and lacks some. The table includes 300,000 to 350,000 clones, roughly nine tenths detected once. There are a few counts of this clone. This clonotype was sampled from a person aged 18 to 59 who received the Ad26.COV2.S COVID-19 vaccine or a placebo. The sample consisted of peripheral blood, taken in a trial of Ad26.COV2.S vaccine versus placebo.

CDR3 sequence (DNA): TGTGCCAGCAGCCAATTAGACTCTCACGAGCAGTACTTC. The encoded protein is CASSQLDSHEQYF. J is TRBJ2-7 and V is TRBV14; D unclear. V dropped 2 bases and J dropped 5 bases, with 10 bases sitting between them. The V gene's germline CDR1 is SGHDN and CDR2 FVKESK. This CDR3 comprises 13 residues.